The rows below give T cell receptor beta chains drawn from one sample of a study of cytomegalovirus exposure and HLA in healthy donors. Libraries were prepared by immunoSEQ multiplex PCR; TCRdb keeps only in-frame clonotypes and omits some of them. Its clone listing holds about 150,000 clones. The sequenced sample consisted of PBMCs. These receptors all stem from a young man in good health and CMV-seronegative. Each CDR3 is given with its conserved first and last residue. D genes are given only for firm matches.

v_gene	j_gene	d_gene	CDR3aa	CDR3nt
TRBV10-3	TRBJ1-1	-	CAISGGGNTEAFF	TGTGCCATCAGTGGGGGCGGAAACACTGAAGCTTTCTTT
TRBV11-2	TRBJ2-1	-	CASSLGVDEQFF	TGTGCCAGCAGCTTAGGAGTCGATGAGCAGTTCTTC
TRBV15	TRBJ1-2	-	CATSSPEAVYGYTF	TGTGCCACCAGCAGTCCCGAAGCCGTCTATGGCTACACCTTC
TRBV7-2	TRBJ1-2	-	CASSADRRNGYTF	TGTGCCAGCAGCGCGGACAGACGGAATGGCTACACCTTC
TRBV4-2	TRBJ1-2	-	CASSQSRGGEYGYTF	TGTGCCAGCAGCCAATCCCGGGGGGGCGAGTATGGCTACACCTTC
TRBV6-4	TRBJ2-7	-	CASNRSASSYEQYF	TGTGCCAGCAACCGTAGCGCCAGCTCCTACGAGCAGTACTTC
TRBV5-1	TRBJ2-2	TRBD2	CASSLDLLAGTGELFF	TGCGCCAGCAGCTTGGATTTACTAGCGGGCACCGGGGAGCTGTTTTTT
TRBV18	TRBJ2-7	-	CASSRTPYEQYF	TGTGCCAGCTCAAGGACACCCTACGAGCAGTACTTC
TRBV27	TRBJ1-2	-	CASSPREPYGYTF	TGTGCCAGCAGCCCCCGGGAACCCTATGGCTACACCTTC
TRBV29-1	TRBJ1-1	-	CSVRAGDAEAFF	TGCAGCGTTCGGGCGGGGGACGCTGAAGCTTTCTTT
TRBV18	TRBJ2-1	-	CASSPVSGADEQFF	TGTGCCAGCTCACCAGTATCCGGTGCCGATGAGCAGTTCTTC